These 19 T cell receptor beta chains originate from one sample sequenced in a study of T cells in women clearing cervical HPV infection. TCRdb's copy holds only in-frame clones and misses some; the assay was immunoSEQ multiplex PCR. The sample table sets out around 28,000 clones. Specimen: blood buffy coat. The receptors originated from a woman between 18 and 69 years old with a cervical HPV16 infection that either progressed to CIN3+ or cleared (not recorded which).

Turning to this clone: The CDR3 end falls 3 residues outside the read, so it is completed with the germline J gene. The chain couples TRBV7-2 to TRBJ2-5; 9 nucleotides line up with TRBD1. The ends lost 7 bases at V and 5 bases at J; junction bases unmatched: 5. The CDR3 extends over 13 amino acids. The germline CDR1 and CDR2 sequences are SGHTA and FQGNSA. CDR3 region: CASTRQGGETQYF. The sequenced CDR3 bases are TGTGCCAGCACCAGACAGGGGGGGGAGACC. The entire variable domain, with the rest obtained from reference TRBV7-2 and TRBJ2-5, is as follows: GAGVSQSPSNKVTEKGKDVELRCDPISGHTALYWYRQSLGQGLEFLIYFQGNSAPDKSGLPSDRFSAERTGGSVSTLTIQRTQQEDSAVYLCASTRQGGETQYFGPGTRLLVL.

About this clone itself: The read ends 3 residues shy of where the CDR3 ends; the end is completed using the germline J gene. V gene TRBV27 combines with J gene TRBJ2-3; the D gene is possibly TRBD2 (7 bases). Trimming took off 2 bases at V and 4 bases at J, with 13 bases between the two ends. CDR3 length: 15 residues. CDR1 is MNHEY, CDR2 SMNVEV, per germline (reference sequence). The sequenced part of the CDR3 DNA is TGTGCCAGCAGTTTAACGGGGGGCCTCGCAGATACG. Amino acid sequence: CASSLTGGLADT. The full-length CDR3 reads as CASSLTGGLADTQYF.

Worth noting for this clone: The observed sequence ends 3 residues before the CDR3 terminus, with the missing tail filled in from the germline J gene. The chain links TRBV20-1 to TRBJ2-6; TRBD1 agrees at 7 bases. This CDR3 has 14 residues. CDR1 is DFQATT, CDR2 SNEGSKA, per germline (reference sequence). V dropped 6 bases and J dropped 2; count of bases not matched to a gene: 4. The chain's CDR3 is CSATQGAGANVLTF. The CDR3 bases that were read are TGCAGTGCCACCCAGGGGGCTGGGGCCAACGTC.

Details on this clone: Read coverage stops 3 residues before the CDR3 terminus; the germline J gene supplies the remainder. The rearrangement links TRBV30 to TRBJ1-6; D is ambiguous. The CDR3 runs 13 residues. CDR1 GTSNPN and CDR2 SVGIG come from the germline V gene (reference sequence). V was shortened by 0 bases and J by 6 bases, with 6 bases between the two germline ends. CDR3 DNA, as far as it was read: TGTGCCTGGAGTGTAGAGGGTAATTCACCC. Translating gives CAWSVEGNSP. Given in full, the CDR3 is CAWSVEGNSPLHF.

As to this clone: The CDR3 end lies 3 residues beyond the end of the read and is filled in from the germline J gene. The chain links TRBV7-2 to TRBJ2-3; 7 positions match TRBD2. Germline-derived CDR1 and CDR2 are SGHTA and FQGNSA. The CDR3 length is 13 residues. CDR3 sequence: CASSYGRGETQYF. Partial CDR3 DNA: TGTGCCAGCAGCTATGGGAGGGGAGAGACG.

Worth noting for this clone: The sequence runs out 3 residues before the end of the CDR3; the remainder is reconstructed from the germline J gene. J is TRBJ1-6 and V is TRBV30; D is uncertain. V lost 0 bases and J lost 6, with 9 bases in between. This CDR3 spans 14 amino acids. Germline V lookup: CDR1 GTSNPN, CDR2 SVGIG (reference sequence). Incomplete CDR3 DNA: TGTGCCTGGAGTGTGTCGGCAGGTAATTCACCC. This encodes CAWSVSAGNSP. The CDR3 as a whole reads CAWSVSAGNSPLHF.

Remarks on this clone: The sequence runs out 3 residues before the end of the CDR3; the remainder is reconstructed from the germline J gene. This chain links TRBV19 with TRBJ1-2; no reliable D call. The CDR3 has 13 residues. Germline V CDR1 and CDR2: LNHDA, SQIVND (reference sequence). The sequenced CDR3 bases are TGTGCCAGTAGTATTGGGGTGGACGGGGAC. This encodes CASSIGVDGD. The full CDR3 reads CASSIGVDGDYTF.

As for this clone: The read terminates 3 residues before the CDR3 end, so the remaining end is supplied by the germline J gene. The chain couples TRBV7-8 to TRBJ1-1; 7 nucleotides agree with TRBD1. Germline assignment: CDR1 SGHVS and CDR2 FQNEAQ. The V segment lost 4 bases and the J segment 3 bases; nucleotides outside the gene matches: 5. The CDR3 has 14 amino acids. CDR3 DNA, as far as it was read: TGTGCCAGCAGCTCTTCGACAGGGTACACTGAA. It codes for CASSSSTGYTE. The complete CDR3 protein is CASSSSTGYTEAFF.

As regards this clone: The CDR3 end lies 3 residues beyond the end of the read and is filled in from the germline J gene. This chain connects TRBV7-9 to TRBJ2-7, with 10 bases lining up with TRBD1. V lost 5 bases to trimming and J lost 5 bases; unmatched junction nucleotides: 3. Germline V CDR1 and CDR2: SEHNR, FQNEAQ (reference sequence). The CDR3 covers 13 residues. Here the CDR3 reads CASSRDRGDEQYF. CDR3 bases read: TGTGCCAGCAGCCGGGACAGGGGAGACGAG.

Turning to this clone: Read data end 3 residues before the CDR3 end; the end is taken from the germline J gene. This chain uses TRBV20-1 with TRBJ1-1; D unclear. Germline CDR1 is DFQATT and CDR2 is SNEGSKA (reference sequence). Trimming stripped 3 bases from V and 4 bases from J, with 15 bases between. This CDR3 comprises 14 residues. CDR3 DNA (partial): TGCAGTGCTAGGGTACGGCCGGGGAGCACTGAA. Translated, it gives CSARVRPGSTE. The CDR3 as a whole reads CSARVRPGSTEAFF.

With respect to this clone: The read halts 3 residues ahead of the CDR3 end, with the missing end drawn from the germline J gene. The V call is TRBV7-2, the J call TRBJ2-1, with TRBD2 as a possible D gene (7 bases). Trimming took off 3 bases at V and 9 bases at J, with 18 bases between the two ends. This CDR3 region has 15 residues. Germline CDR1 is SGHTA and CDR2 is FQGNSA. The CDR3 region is CASSLSGGRFGEQFF. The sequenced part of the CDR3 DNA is TGTGCCAGCAGCTTGTCGGGGGGCCGTTTCGGTGAG.

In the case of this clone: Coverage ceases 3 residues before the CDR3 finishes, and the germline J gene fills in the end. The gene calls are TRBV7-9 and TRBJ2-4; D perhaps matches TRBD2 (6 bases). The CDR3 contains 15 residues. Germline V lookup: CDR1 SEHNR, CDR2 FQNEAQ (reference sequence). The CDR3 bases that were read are TGTGCCAGCAGCTCGATTCCGGGGGATTACTATGGT. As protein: CASSSIPGDYYG. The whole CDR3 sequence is CASSSIPGDYYGQYF. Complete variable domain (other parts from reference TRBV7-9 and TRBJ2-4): DTGVSQNPRHKITKRGQNVTFRCDPISEHNRLYWYRQTLGQGPEFLTYFQNEAQLEKSRLLSDRFSAERPKGSFSTLEIQRTEQGDSAMYLCASSSIPGDYYGQYFGAGTRLSVL.

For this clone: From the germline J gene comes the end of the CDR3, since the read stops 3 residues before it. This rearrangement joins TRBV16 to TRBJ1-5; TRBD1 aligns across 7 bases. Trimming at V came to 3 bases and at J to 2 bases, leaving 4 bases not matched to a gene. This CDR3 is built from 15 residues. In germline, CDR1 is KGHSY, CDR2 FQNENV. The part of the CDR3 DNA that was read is TGTGCCAGCAGCCACTTTCAGGGGGGCAATCAGCCC. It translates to CASSHFQGGNQP. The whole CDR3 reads CASSHFQGGNQPQHF. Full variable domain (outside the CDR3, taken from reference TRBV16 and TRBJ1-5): GEEVAQTPKHLVRGEGQKAKLYCAPIKGHSYVFWYQQVLKNEFKFLISFQNENVFDETGMPKERFSAKCLPNSPCSLEIQATKLEDSAVYFCASSHFQGGNQPQHFGDGTRLSIL.

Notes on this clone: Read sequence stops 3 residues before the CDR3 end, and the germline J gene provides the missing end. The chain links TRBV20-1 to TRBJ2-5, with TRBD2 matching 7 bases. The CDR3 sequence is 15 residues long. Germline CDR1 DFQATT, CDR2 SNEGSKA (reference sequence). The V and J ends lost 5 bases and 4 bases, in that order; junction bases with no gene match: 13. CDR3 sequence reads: CSAGVRLASSETQYF. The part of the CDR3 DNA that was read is TGCAGTGCTGGGGTGAGACTAGCCTCCTCAGAGACC.

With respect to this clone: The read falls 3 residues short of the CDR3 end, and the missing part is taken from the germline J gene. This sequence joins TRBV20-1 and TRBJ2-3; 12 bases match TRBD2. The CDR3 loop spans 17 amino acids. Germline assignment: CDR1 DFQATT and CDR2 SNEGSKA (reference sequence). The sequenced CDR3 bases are TGCAGTGCTAGAGAGCCGGGACTAGCGGGTGCGTTAGGGGCG. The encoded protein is CSAREPGLAGALGA. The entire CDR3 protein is CSAREPGLAGALGAQYF.

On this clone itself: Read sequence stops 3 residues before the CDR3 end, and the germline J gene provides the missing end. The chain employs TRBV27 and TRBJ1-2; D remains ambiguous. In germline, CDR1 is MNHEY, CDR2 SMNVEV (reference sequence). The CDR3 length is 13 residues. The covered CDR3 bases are TGTGCCAGCAGTTTTCTGGGGTCGGGGGGC. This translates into CASSFLGSGG. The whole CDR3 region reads CASSFLGSGGYTF.

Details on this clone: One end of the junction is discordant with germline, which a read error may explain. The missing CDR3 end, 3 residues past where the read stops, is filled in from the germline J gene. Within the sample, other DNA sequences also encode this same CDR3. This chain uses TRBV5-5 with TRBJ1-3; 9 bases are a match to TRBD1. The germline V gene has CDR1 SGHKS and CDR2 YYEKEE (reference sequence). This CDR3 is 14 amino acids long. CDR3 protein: CASSWTGAGNTIYF. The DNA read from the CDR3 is TGTGCCAGCAGCTGGACAGGGGCTGGAAACACT.

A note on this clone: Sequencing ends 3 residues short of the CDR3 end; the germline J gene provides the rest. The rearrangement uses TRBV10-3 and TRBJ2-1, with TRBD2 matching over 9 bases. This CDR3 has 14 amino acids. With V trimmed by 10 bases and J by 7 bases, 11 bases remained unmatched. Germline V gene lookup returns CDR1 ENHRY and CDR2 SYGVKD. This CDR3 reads CATYPGLALNEQFF. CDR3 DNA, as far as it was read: TGTGCCACGTACCCGGGACTAGCCTTAAATGAG.

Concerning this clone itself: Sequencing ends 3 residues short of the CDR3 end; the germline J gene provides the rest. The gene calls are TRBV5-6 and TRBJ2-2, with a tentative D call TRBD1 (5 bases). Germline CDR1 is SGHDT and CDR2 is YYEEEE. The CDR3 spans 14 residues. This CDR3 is CASSFDSSNSPLFF. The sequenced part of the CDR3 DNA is TGTGCCAGCAGCTTCGACAGCTCTAATTCACCG. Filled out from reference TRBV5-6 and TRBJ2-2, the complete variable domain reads DAGVTQSPTHLIKTRGQQVTLRCSPKSGHDTVSWYQQALGQGPQFIFQYYEEEERQRGNFPDRFSGHQFPNYSSELNVNALLLGDSALYLCASSFDSSNSPLFFGEGSRLTVL.